This T cell receptor (beta chain) was retrieved from a study of T-cell memory formation after mild COVID-19. TCRdb itself ran the 5' RACE reads through MiXCR, one entry per CDR3 protein. This table holds about 500,000 distinct CDR3 sequences, roughly 22% found once. Trimming left V 1 base short and J 3 bases short, with 19 bases between. Germline lookup yields CDR1 MNHEY and CDR2 SVGAGI. The length of the CDR3 is 17 residues. In its sample, this clonotype was seen a few times. What was sequenced was PBMCs or a T cell subset sorted from them (not recorded which). The chain has TRBV6-5 and TRBJ2-7; D call uncertain. This TCR was recovered from an adult woman who had mild COVID-19 (a few samples of this study predate the infection). Cell type and time point are not known. CDR3 loop: CASSYLMIEGSCYEQYF. The CDR3 coding sequence is TGTGCCAGCAGTTACTTAATGATTGAAGGCAGCTGCTACGAGCAGTACTTC.